This T cell receptor beta chain emerged from a study of tumour-infiltrating T cells in Burkitt lymphoma. The wider study: Repertoire clonality predicted overall and progression-free survival.

This clone was counted a few times. Germline CDR1 and CDR2: MDHEN and SYDVKM. CDR3 length equals 16 residues. The junction had 8 bases not matched to a gene; V was cut back by 2 bases and J by 4 bases. The protocol was immunoSEQ multiplex PCR, while the TCRdb copy is restricted to in-frame clones and leaves out a portion. The sample has 2,100 or so clones, about two thirds seen once. Sequenced material: tumor tissue. The chain couples TRBV28 to TRBJ2-7; 10 positions match TRBD2. The TCR originated in a human donor with diffuse large B-cell lymphoma. CDR3 protein: CASSLLPLAGKYEQYF. CDR3 coding DNA: TGTGCCAGCAGTTTACTACCACTAGCGGGAAAGTACGAGCAGTACTTC.